Below, 10 T cell receptor beta chains from the same sample are listed, as sequenced in a study of beta chain features in type 1 diabetes. Expressed TCRB transcripts were sequenced after all isolated RNA was converted to cDNA. Here immunoSEQ multiplex PCR was the method, and the copy in TCRdb shows in-frame clones only, minus some. The sample has around 450,000 clones, roughly 10% seen once. The sequencing sample was made of naive CD4+ T cells from blood. The receptor source for this set is a woman aged 18-35 years in good health.

CDR3 sequence (DNA): TGCGCCAGCAGCCACAACAGGGTTGTGGCCTACGAGCAGTACTTC. It is translated as CASSHNRVVAYEQYF. The chain is built from TRBV4-3 and TRBJ2-7, with D perhaps TRBD1 (6 bases). Trimming took 3 bases from V and 2 from J, leaving 14 bases between them. The germline V gene encodes CDR1 LGHNA and CDR2 YSLEER. The CDR3 sequence is 15 residues long.

V usage is TRBV14 and J usage is TRBJ1-4; no reliable D call. Between the trimmed V and J ends, which lost 2 bases and 5 bases, there was a span of 12 bases. The CDR3 contains 15 residues. The V gene's germline CDR1 is SGHDN and CDR2 FVKESK. CDR3 sequence reads: CASSQRQRGNEKLFF. CDR3 bases: TGTGCCAGCAGCCAACGCCAGAGAGGCAATGAAAAACTGTTTTTT.

The table lists this clone with a few counts. The J gene is TRBJ2-3, the V gene TRBV5-1, with D perhaps assigned TRBD1 or TRBD2 (5 bases each). The CDR3 totals 14 residues. Trimming took off 2 bases at V and 2 bases at J, with 9 bases between the two ends. Germline assignment: CDR1 SGHRS and CDR2 YFSETQ. The DNA of the CDR3 is TGCGCCAGCAGCTTATGGGACCCCACAGATACGCAGTATTTT. Its translation is CASSLWDPTDTQYF. The variable domain in full, with the rest retrieved from reference TRBV5-1 and TRBJ2-3, is KAGVTQTPRYLIKTRGQQVTLSCSPISGHRSVSWYQQTPGQGLQFLFEYFSETQRNKGNFPGRFSGRQFSNSRSEMNVSTLELGDSALYLCASSLWDPTDTQYFGPGTRLTVL.

The chain couples TRBV5-1 to TRBJ2-5; TRBD1 matches at 7 bases. The CDR3 covers 15 residues. Germline V CDR1 and CDR2: SGHRS, YFSETQ. Unmatched junction bases numbered 5, after V lost 0 bases and J lost 3 bases. The CDR3 DNA reads TGCGCCAGCAGCTTGGCCGGGACAGTAGAAGAGACCCAGTACTTC. Its protein is CASSLAGTVEETQYF.

V is TRBV7-9 and J is TRBJ2-4; D possibly corresponds to TRBD2 (6 bases). V was cut by 2 bases and J by 0 bases, with 8 bases left in between. This CDR3 contains 15 residues. Germline V gene data show CDR1 as SEHNR and CDR2 as FQNEAQ (reference sequence). The CDR3 sequence: CASSLLGGAKNIQYF. The CDR3 nucleotides are TGTGCCAGCAGCTTATTGGGGGGAGCCAAAAACATTCAGTACTTC. The full variable domain, completed using reference TRBV7-9 and TRBJ2-4, is DTGVSQNPRHKITKRGQNVTFRCDPISEHNRLYWYRQTLGQGPEFLTYFQNEAQLEKSRLLSDRFSAERPKGSFSTLEIQRTEQGDSAMYLCASSLLGGAKNIQYFGAGTRLSVL.

V is TRBV7-2 and J is TRBJ1-6; TRBD1 matches 8 bases. CDR3 size: 16 residues. CDR1 SGHTA and CDR2 FQGNSA come from the germline V gene. Trimming removed 5 bases from V and 10 bases from J; junction bases left unmatched: 13. CDR3 bases: TGTGCCAGCAGCCTCGGAGCAGGGGGCTCGTACTCACCCCTCCACTTT. Encoded protein: CASSLGAGGSYSPLHF.

This clone was seen a few times. The chain has TRBV6-5 and TRBJ2-7, with D perhaps matching TRBD2 (5 bases). This CDR3 is 13 amino acids long. Germline CDR1 reads MNHEY; CDR2 reads SVGAGI. The germline V and J ends were trimmed by 6 bases and 3 bases, with 12 bases remaining between them. CDR3 region: CASRTVRGYEQYF. In DNA, the CDR3 is TGTGCCAGCAGAACCGTCCGGGGCTACGAGCAGTACTTC.

The chain has TRBV7-6 and TRBJ2-1; 10 bases map to TRBD2. The CDR3 has 15 amino acids. V trimming: 3 bases; J trimming: 9 bases; junction bases outside the gene matches: 8. Germline V gene lookup returns CDR1 SGHVS and CDR2 FNYEAQ. DNA for the CDR3: TGTGCCAGCAGCTTCCTAGCCGGGACTAGCGCTGAGCAGTTCTTC. Translation gives CASSFLAGTSAEQFF.

This clone was picked up a small number of times. The chain carries TRBV2 and TRBJ2-3; possibly TRBD1 for D (6 bases). The CDR3 covers 12 residues. V shed 6 bases and J shed 5 bases, with 9 bases lying between them. The germline CDR1 and CDR2 sequences are SNHLY and FYNNEI. CDR3 region: CASSPDRDTQYF. CDR3 coding DNA: TGTGCCAGCAGCCCGGACAGAGATACGCAGTATTTT.

The genes are TRBV13 and TRBJ1-1; D possibly corresponds to TRBD1 (5 bases). Germline values: CDR1 PRHDT, CDR2 FYEKMQ (reference sequence). With 2 bases removed from V and 4 bases from J, the gap between germline ends came to 29 bases. The CDR3 is 20 residues long. The CDR3 region has the DNA TGTGCCAGCAGCTTAAAACGCCAGGGTAGCATACCTTACGCGGGCACTGAAGCTTTCTTT. Its protein product is CASSLKRQGSIPYAGTEAFF.